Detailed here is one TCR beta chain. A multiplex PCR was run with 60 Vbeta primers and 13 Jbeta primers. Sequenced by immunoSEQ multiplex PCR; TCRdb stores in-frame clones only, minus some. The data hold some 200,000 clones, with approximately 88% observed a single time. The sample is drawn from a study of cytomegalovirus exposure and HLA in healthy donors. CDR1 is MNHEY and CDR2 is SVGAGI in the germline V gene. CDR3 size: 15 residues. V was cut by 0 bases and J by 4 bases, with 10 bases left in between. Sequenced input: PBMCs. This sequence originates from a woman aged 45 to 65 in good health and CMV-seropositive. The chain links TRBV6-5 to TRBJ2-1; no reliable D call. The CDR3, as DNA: TGTGCCAGCAGTTACTCGACCCGCGGATACAATGAGCAGTTCTTC. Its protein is CASSYSTRGYNEQFF.